This entry lists 25 T cell receptor beta chains sequenced from one sample in a study of T cell clonality in common variable immunodeficiency. What these receptors recognize is not known. The protocol was immunoSEQ multiplex PCR, while the TCRdb copy is restricted to in-frame clones and leaves out a portion. The sample shows more than 20,000 clones, none of them appearing just once. Study-wide results and caveats: Common variable immunodeficiency TCR beta sequences reportedly had fewer deletions and N-nucleotide insertions.

Sequencing was performed on peripheral blood mononuclear cells. The receptors here all came from a human donor with common variable immunodeficiency.

This clone appeared many times. The CDR3 extends 3 residues past the end of the read, so its final part is completed from the germline J gene. The V call is TRBV5-1, the J call TRBJ2-7; the match to TRBD1 covers 9 bases. This CDR3 has 14 residues. Germline V CDR1 and CDR2: SGHRS, YFSETQ. With V trimmed by 4 bases and J by 6 bases, 8 bases remained unmatched. Here the CDR3 reads CASSTGTGPSEQYF. The CDR3 bases that were read are TGCGCCAGCAGCACCGGGACAGGGCCCTCCGAG.

This clone was detected many times. The CDR3 spells CAANLAGPSYEQYF. The CDR3 bases that were read are TGTGCCGCAAATCTAGCGGGGCCATCCTACGAG. The chain has TRBV10-3 and TRBJ2-7; 9 bases are a match to TRBD2. The read ends 3 residues early relative to the CDR3; the germline J gene fills the gap. J lost 1 base, V lost 11 bases, and 9 bases had no gene match. From germline, CDR1 is ENHRY and CDR2 SYGVKD. There are 14 residues in the CDR3.

This clone occurred a few times. The CDR3 end lies 3 residues beyond the end of the read and is filled in from the germline J gene. This same CDR3 is encoded by further DNA sequences in the sample. The chain employs TRBV7-6 and TRBJ2-2, with D possibly being TRBD1 (6 bases). The germline V and J ends were trimmed by 3 bases and 2 bases, with 7 bases remaining between them. Germline CDR1 reads SGHVS; CDR2 reads FNYEAQ. This CDR3 has 14 amino acids. The part of the CDR3 DNA that was read is TGTGCCAGCAGCTTGACAGGAAACACCGGGGAG. Translation: CASSLTGNTGE. The full CDR3 protein is CASSLTGNTGELFF.

In its sample, this clone was seen many times. The sequenced fragment ends 3 residues before the CDR3 boundary, so the rest is inferred from the germline J gene. The chain uses TRBV6-2 or TRBV6-3 and TRBJ2-1; D perhaps matches TRBD2 (5 bases). This CDR3 spans 16 amino acids. Trimming removed 5 bases at V and 0 bases at J, with 14 bases between. Germline CDR1 and CDR2: MNHEY and SVGEGT. The CDR3 bases that were read are TGTGCCAGCAGTCGAATACTAGGGAGCTCCTACAATGAG. Translated, it gives CASSRILGSSYNE. The full CDR3 is CASSRILGSSYNEQFF.

The DNA read from the CDR3 is TGTGCCACAATCGGGACAGCCGGAAACACC. Protein product: CATIGTAGNT. The complete CDR3 sequence is CATIGTAGNTIYF. The chain couples TRBV19 to TRBJ1-3, with 7 bases matching TRBD1. The CDR3 end is not reached by the read, which stops 3 residues before it; the germline J gene fills it in. CDR3 length equals 13 residues. J gave up 4 bases and V 10 bases, and 7 bases lay outside the gene matches. The V gene's germline CDR1 is LNHDA and CDR2 SQIVND (reference sequence). Full variable domain (rest looked up from reference TRBV19 and TRBJ1-3): DGGITQSPKYLFRKEGQNVTLSCEQNLNHDAMYWYRQDPGQGLRLIYYSQIVNDFQKGDIAEGYSVSREKKESFPLTVTSAQKNPTAFYLCATIGTAGNTIYFGEGSWLTVV.

This clone has ten or more counts. The read gets to within 3 residues of the CDR3 end, and the germline J gene fills in the rest. The chain links TRBV19 to TRBJ1-5, with 9 bases matching TRBD1. J lost 6 bases, V lost 6 bases, and 3 bases had no gene match. Germline V lookup: CDR1 LNHDA, CDR2 SQIVND (reference sequence). The CDR3 covers 13 residues. The sequenced CDR3 bases are TGTGCCAGTAGCGACAGGGGGGGTCAGCCC. It specifies CASSDRGGQP. Given in full, the CDR3 is CASSDRGGQPQHF.

This clone was recorded at least ten times. The observed sequence ends 3 residues before the CDR3 terminus, with the missing tail filled in from the germline J gene. Different DNA sequences within this sample yield the same CDR3. V gene TRBV29-1 combines with J gene TRBJ2-5, with D maybe TRBD2 (5 bases). Looked up from germline, CDR1 is SQVTM and CDR2 is ANQGSEA. Trimming pared 3 bases from V and 1 base from J, leaving 6 bases between. This CDR3 comprises 12 residues. CDR3 loop: CSVDRGQETQYF. The part of the CDR3 DNA that was read is TGCAGCGTTGACCGGGGCCAAGAGACC.

This clone was observed many times. The observed sequence ends 3 residues before the CDR3 terminus, with the missing tail filled in from the germline J gene. This chain uses TRBV2 with TRBJ2-5; 13 nucleotides align to TRBD2. The CDR3 contains 15 residues. In germline, CDR1 is SNHLY, CDR2 FYNNEI. Trimming cost V 3 bases and J 5 bases; bases outside gene matches: 3. The sequenced part of the CDR3 DNA is TGTGCCAGCAGTGAGACTAGCGGGAGGATGGAGACC. Its protein is CASSETSGRMET. The full CDR3 reads CASSETSGRMETQYF.

This clone has at least ten counts. The read ends 3 residues before the CDR3 terminus; that terminus is restored from the germline J gene. This chain joins TRBV7-9 and TRBJ2-5, with D hard to call. Trimming stripped 2 bases from V and 1 base from J, with 11 bases between. Per the germline V gene, CDR1 is SEHNR and CDR2 is FQNEAQ (reference sequence). The CDR3 consists of 15 residues. CDR3 DNA, as far as it was read: TGTGCCAGCAGCTTATTCCAGGCAATCCAAGAGACC. Encoded protein: CASSLFQAIQET. The full CDR3 sequence reads CASSLFQAIQETQYF.

This clone appeared many times. Read sequence stops 3 residues before the CDR3 end, and the germline J gene provides the missing end. The chain couples TRBV19 to TRBJ2-4, with 7 bases that match TRBD2. Losses at the gene ends were 8 bases for V and 0 bases for J; bases not matched to a gene: 7. Germline V gene sequence: CDR1 LNHDA, CDR2 SQIVND (reference sequence). The CDR3 contains 15 residues. The CDR3 bases that were read are TGTGCCAGTGGGAGGGGATCAATAGCCAAAAACATT. Amino acid sequence: CASGRGSIAKNI. The CDR3 in its entirety is CASGRGSIAKNIQYF.

This clone was observed many times. The read finishes 3 residues shy of the CDR3 end, and the germline J gene is used to complete it. V usage is TRBV30 and J usage is TRBJ2-1; TRBD1 is a possible D gene (6 bases). The length of the CDR3 is 14 residues. V lost 1 base and J lost 1, with 8 bases in between. Germline V lookup: CDR1 GTSNPN, CDR2 SVGIG (reference sequence). The CDR3 protein is CAWSGRGSYNEQFF. The covered CDR3 bases are TGTGCCTGGAGTGGTAGGGGGTCCTACAATGAG.

This clone was found many times. The sequenced fragment ends 3 residues before the CDR3 boundary, so the rest is inferred from the germline J gene. This chain links TRBV2 with TRBJ1-1; D may be TRBD1 (6 bases). Trimming shortened V by 3 bases and J by 6 bases, and 14 bases separated the two germline ends. Germline-derived CDR1 and CDR2 are SNHLY and FYNNEI. The CDR3 contains 14 residues. The CDR3 here is CASSEYGGGAEAFF. Partial CDR3 DNA: TGTGCCAGCAGTGAGTATGGTGGGGGCGCTGAA.

In the case of this clone: With the read ending 3 residues before the CDR3 end, the germline J gene is used to fill in that end. The V and J genes are TRBV7-8 and TRBJ1-5, with D perhaps TRBD1 (5 bases). V was pared by 0 bases and J by 1 base, with 13 bases between. Germline CDR1 is SGHVS and CDR2 is FQNEAQ. This CDR3 contains 17 residues. The CDR3: CASSLATVGVSNQPQHF. The covered CDR3 bases are TGTGCCAGCAGCTTAGCGACAGTCGGAGTCAGCAATCAGCCC.

Concerning this clone itself: The DNA ends 3 residues before the CDR3 does, and the rest of the CDR3 is filled in from the germline J gene. The rearrangement uses TRBV7-9 and TRBJ1-5, with TRBD1 as a possible D gene (6 bases). The length of the CDR3 is 14 residues. Germline values: CDR1 SEHNR, CDR2 FQNEAQ (reference sequence). V was trimmed by 1 base and J by 6 bases, leaving 10 bases between them. CDR3 DNA, as far as it was read: TGTGCCAGCAGCTTAGGTGGGGGCGGTCAGCCC. It translates to CASSLGGGGQP. The CDR3 in full is CASSLGGGGQPQHF.

Ten or more counts support this clone. The sequenced fragment ends 3 residues before the CDR3 boundary, so the rest is inferred from the germline J gene. The chain couples TRBV2 to TRBJ1-2; D call uncertain. V lost 7 bases to trimming and J lost 6 bases, with 9 bases between them. Germline CDR1 reads SNHLY; CDR2 reads FYNNEI. The CDR3 covers 11 residues. CDR3 region: CASKVKDGYTF. CDR3 DNA (partial): TGTGCCAGCAAAGTGAAGGATGGC.

This clone came up many times. This CDR3 is CAWSGVNEKLFF. The DNA read from the CDR3 is TGTGCCTGGTCGGGGGTTAATGAAAAA. The gene calls are TRBV30 and TRBJ1-4, with D perhaps matching TRBD1 (5 bases). The read ends 3 residues early relative to the CDR3; the germline J gene fills the gap. Germline V CDR1 and CDR2: GTSNPN, SVGIG (reference sequence). The CDR3 loop spans 12 amino acids. With 5 bases removed from V and 4 bases from J, the gap between germline ends came to 8 bases.

In its sample, this clone was seen many times. The CDR3 goes on 3 residues after the read ends, and that part is filled in from the germline J gene. The J gene is TRBJ1-4, the V gene TRBV19; D is undetermined. There are 15 residues in the CDR3. Germline values: CDR1 LNHDA, CDR2 SQIVND (reference sequence). Trimming cost V 9 bases and J 0 bases, with 14 bases left between them. The CDR3 loop reads CASKLRGSTNEKLFF. CDR3 DNA (partial): TGTGCCAGCAAGCTACGGGGTTCAACTAATGAAAAA.

This clone was picked up many times. The read comes to an end 3 residues before the CDR3 does, leaving the germline J gene to fill in the end. V usage is TRBV5-6 and J usage is TRBJ1-4; D is ambiguous. The CDR3 contains 15 residues. Germline assignment: CDR1 SGHDT and CDR2 YYEEEE. The V gene lost 2 bases and the J gene lost 7 bases, with 15 bases spanning the gap. Partial CDR3 DNA: TGTGCCAGCAGCTTAGGAGTAGCAAGCCCTGAAAAA. Protein product: CASSLGVASPEK. In full, the CDR3 reads CASSLGVASPEKLFF.

This clone was detected ten times or more. The read falls 3 residues short of the CDR3 end, and the missing part is taken from the germline J gene. The V call is TRBV7-9, the J call TRBJ2-7; D is uncertain. The CDR3 length is 14 residues. Germline CDR1 and CDR2: SEHNR and FQNEAQ (reference sequence). Trimming stripped 1 base from V and 4 bases from J, with 11 bases between. CDR3 DNA (partial): TGTGCCAGCAGCTTAGTCGCTAGAGATTACGAG. Protein sequence: CASSLVARDYE. The entire CDR3 protein reads CASSLVARDYEQYF.

This clone is categorized as medium-sized. The read falls 3 residues short of the CDR3 end, and the missing part is taken from the germline J gene. The genes are TRBV7-8 and TRBJ2-7; TRBD1 is a possible D gene (6 bases). The CDR3 contains 15 residues. The germline V and J ends were trimmed by 3 bases and 6 bases, with 18 bases remaining between them. The germline V gene has CDR1 SGHVS and CDR2 FQNEAQ. The chain's CDR3 is CASSFLQGPSGEQYF. The CDR3 DNA, read in part, is TGTGCCAGCAGCTTCTTGCAGGGGCCATCCGGCGAG.

Comments on this clone: The read ends 3 residues shy of where the CDR3 ends; the end is completed using the germline J gene. The chain carries TRBV5-4 and TRBJ2-1; 10 nucleotides agree with TRBD2. There are 16 residues in the CDR3. The junction had 3 bases not matched to a gene; V was cut back by 0 bases and J by 3 bases. Germline values: CDR1 SGHNT, CDR2 YYREEE (reference sequence). The CDR3 is CASSLGSSGGYNEQFF. The covered CDR3 bases are TGTGCCAGCAGCTTGGGGTCTAGCGGGGGCTACAATGAG.

This clone was counted at least ten times. The read terminates 3 residues before the CDR3 end, so the remaining end is supplied by the germline J gene. V usage is TRBV7-6 and J usage is TRBJ2-7; 9 nucleotides align to TRBD1. CDR3 size: 14 residues. The ends lost 1 base at V and 6 bases at J; junction bases unmatched: 4. The germline V gene has CDR1 SGHVS and CDR2 FNYEAQ. This CDR3 reads CASSLVQGAREQYF. CDR3 bases read: TGTGCCAGCAGCTTAGTACAGGGGGCGCGCGAG. The complete variable domain, with remaining parts taken from reference TRBV7-6 and TRBJ2-7, reads GAGVSQSPRYKVTKRGQDVALRCDPISGHVSLYWYRQALGQGPEFLTYFNYEAQQDKSGLPNDRFSAERPEGSISTLTIQRTEQRDSAMYRCASSLVQGAREQYFGPGTRLTVT.

This clone was seen only a few times. The CDR3 end is not reached by the read, which stops 3 residues before it; the germline J gene fills it in. The V and J genes are TRBV7-2 and TRBJ2-7, with 8 bases aligning to TRBD1. V lost 6 bases to trimming and J lost 3 bases; unmatched junction nucleotides: 7. Germline CDR1 reads SGHTA; CDR2 reads FQGNSA. This CDR3 comprises 14 residues. CDR3 DNA, as far as it was read: TGTGCCAGCAGTCCACGGACAGGGAGCTACGAG. The encoded protein is CASSPRTGSYE. In full, the CDR3 is CASSPRTGSYEQYF.

On this clone: The read ends 3 residues shy of where the CDR3 ends; the end is completed using the germline J gene. The chain has TRBV20-1 and TRBJ2-1; perhaps TRBD2 as D (6 bases). The CDR3 sequence is 12 residues long. Germline CDR1 reads DFQATT; CDR2 reads SNEGSKA (reference sequence). The V end was cut by 6 bases, the J end by 4 bases, with 10 bases between. The CDR3 bases that were read are TGCAGTGCCAGGACTATTTACAATGAG. Translating it yields CSARTIYNE. The full CDR3 protein reads CSARTIYNEQFF.

This clone was counted ten times or more. The read ends 3 residues shy of where the CDR3 ends; the end is completed using the germline J gene. The chain has TRBV6-4 and TRBJ2-1, with TRBD1 identical over 9 bases. The CDR3 length is 14 residues. Germline trimming cut 3 bases from V and 7 bases from J; bases unmatched to any gene: 4. Germline CDR1 is MRHNA and CDR2 is SNTAGT. The covered CDR3 bases are TGTGCCAGCAGTGAACAGGGGGCAGGGAATGAG. As protein: CASSEQGAGNE. The whole CDR3 sequence is CASSEQGAGNEQFF.